The T cell receptor (beta chain) under discussion was sequenced for a study of spatial heterogeneity in lung cancer. Via MiXCR, TCRdb re-called the 5' RACE reads, giving one row per CDR3 protein. The profile shows 9,000 to 9,500 distinct CDR3 sequences, approximately 8.2% of them singletons. Time point indicated: sample taken at primary tumor resection. Regarding this clonotype: Its antigen is unknown.

Trimming took off 4 bases at V and 0 bases at J, with 10 bases between the two ends. Germline V gene data show CDR1 as SGHTA and CDR2 as FQGTGA. This CDR3 has 15 amino acids. Findings of the study overall: Tumors with more nonsynonymous mutations had more expanded intratumoral alpha and beta TCRs.

The V gene is TRBV7-3, the J gene TRBJ2-1; weak D call: TRBD2 (5 bases). The source material was lung tumor tissue, sampled at surgery. The TCR was taken from a male donor with early-stage non-small cell lung cancer. The CDR3 DNA reads as TGTGCCAGCAGCTATAGCGCGAGCTCCTACAATGAGCAGTTCTTC. It is translated as CASSYSASSYNEQFF.